Below are 28 T cell receptor beta chains sequenced from a single sample in a study of radiation and T cells in renal cell carcinoma. Time point in this sample: blood 2 weeks post-SBRT. Treatment of the sample: 15 Gy SBRT to primary tumor, nephrectomy 4 weeks later. Assay used: immunoSEQ multiplex PCR; TCRdb lists only in-frame clones, some missing. The data hold roughly 78,000 clones, with 82% observed a single time. This specimen was blood, taken from a patient whose treatment included radiotherapy and nephrectomy. These receptors all come from a man aged 55 to 70 with renal cell carcinoma.

On this clone itself: One junction end does not reproduce the germline sequence, and a read error may be involved. This chain connects TRBV7-2 to TRBJ2-7; possibly TRBD1 for D (6 bases). This CDR3 contains 12 residues. Germline V gives CDR1 SGHTA, CDR2 FQGNSA. The CDR3 loop is CASSWLGAKPGF. CDR3 DNA sequence: TGTGCCAGCAGCTGGTTGGGGGCGAAACCTGGATTC.

V gene TRBV28 combines with J gene TRBJ2-5; D remains unclear. V was pared by 6 bases and J by 5 bases, with 16 bases between. The germline gives CDR1 MDHEN, CDR2 SYDVKM. This CDR3 comprises 14 residues. The CDR3 loop is CASRQHHPGETQYF. The CDR3, as DNA: TGTGCCAGCAGACAACACCACCCTGGGGAGACCCAGTACTTC.

The gene calls are TRBV18 and TRBJ2-5, with 9 positions matching TRBD1. Trimming took 3 bases from V and 5 from J; bases not matched to a gene: 7. The V gene's germline CDR1 is KGHSH and CDR2 LQKENI. CDR3 length: 15 residues. CDR3 sequence: CASSPDRGSGETQYF. Here the CDR3 DNA reads TGTGCCAGCTCACCGGACAGGGGATCTGGCGAGACCCAGTACTTC.

The V call is TRBV5-5, the J call TRBJ2-7; D is perhaps TRBD1 (5 bases). The CDR3 extends over 14 amino acids. Germline assignment: CDR1 SGHKS and CDR2 YYEKEE (reference sequence). V was pared by 4 bases and J by 6 bases, with 17 bases between. The CDR3 sequence: CASSQRTRQGEQYF. In DNA, the CDR3 is TGTGCCAGCAGCCAACGGACGCGCCAGGGCGAGCAGTACTTC.

A few counts support this clone. The CDR3 here is CASSRPGTGNTEAFF. Here the CDR3 DNA reads TGTGCCAGCAGCCGGCCCGGGACAGGGAACACTGAAGCTTTCTTT. V gene TRBV7-8 combines with J gene TRBJ1-1; TRBD1 agrees at 8 bases. The CDR3 consists of 15 residues. Trimming removed 5 bases from V and 1 base from J; junction bases left unmatched: 6. The germline CDR1 and CDR2 sequences are SGHVS and FQNEAQ.

The rearrangement joins TRBV11-2 to TRBJ1-1; maybe TRBD1 (5 bases). The CDR3 runs 15 residues. Germline CDR1 reads SGHAT; CDR2 reads FQNNGV. V shed 5 bases and J shed 4 bases, with 17 bases lying between them. This CDR3 reads CASSQPRRGATEAFF. In DNA, the CDR3 is TGTGCCAGCAGCCAACCAAGACGCGGGGCCACTGAAGCTTTCTTT.

The V gene is TRBV30, the J gene TRBJ2-5; D call uncertain. CDR3 length: 13 residues. Germline values: CDR1 GTSNPN, CDR2 SVGIG (reference sequence). Trimming pared 6 bases from V and 0 bases from J, leaving 11 bases between. The CDR3 DNA reads as TGTGCCTGCCAACCGTCAAACCAAGAGACCCAGTACTTC. Its protein is CACQPSNQETQYF.

V is TRBV2 and J is TRBJ2-2; no definite D call. Trimming removed 8 bases at V and 8 bases at J, with 9 bases between. CDR3 length: 11 residues. In germline, CDR1 is SNHLY, CDR2 FYNNEI. As DNA, the CDR3 is TGTGCCAGCCGCAGGTGGGGGGAGCTGTTTTTT. Its translation: CASRRWGELFF.

V usage is TRBV5-1 and J usage is TRBJ1-4; D may be TRBD1 (6 bases). Germline CDR1 reads SGHRS; CDR2 reads YFSETQ. This CDR3 has 17 amino acids. The germline V and J ends were trimmed by 0 bases and 1 base, with 13 bases remaining between them. CDR3 sequence reads: CASSLAGQSVTNEKLFF. CDR3 DNA sequence: TGCGCCAGCAGCTTGGCCGGACAGTCAGTAACTAATGAAAAACTGTTTTTT.

The chain has TRBV5-1 and TRBJ2-7; 12 bases map to TRBD1. This CDR3 comprises 15 residues. The V gene end was trimmed by 4 bases and the J gene end by 6 bases; junction bases not matched to a gene: 8. Per germline, CDR1 SGHRS and CDR2 YFSETQ. For the CDR3, the DNA is TGCGCCAGCAGCCGATCCGGGACAGGGGGCTCCGAGCAGTACTTC. This translates into CASSRSGTGGSEQYF.

The chain recombines TRBV11-2 with TRBJ2-5; D uncertain. V was trimmed by 4 bases and J by 7 bases, leaving 4 bases between them. Per the germline V gene, CDR1 is SGHAT and CDR2 is FQNNGV. There are 10 residues in the CDR3. The CDR3 protein is CASSSGTQYF. The DNA for the CDR3 is TGTGCCAGCAGCTCGGGGACCCAGTACTTC.

The chain links TRBV19 to TRBJ1-4; 7 positions match TRBD1. CDR1 is LNHDA, CDR2 SQIVND, per germline (reference sequence). The CDR3 runs to 14 residues. The trim removed 5 bases at V and 10 bases at J, leaving 10 bases unmatched. The CDR3 region is CASSPQGGLGKLFF. As DNA, the CDR3 is TGTGCCAGTAGTCCGCAGGGGGGTCTTGGAAAACTGTTTTTT. The full variable domain, its missing parts supplied by reference TRBV19 and TRBJ1-4, is DGGITQSPKYLFRKEGQNVTLSCEQNLNHDAMYWYRQDPGQGLRLIYYSQIVNDFQKGDIAEGYSVSREKKESFPLTVTSAQKNPTAFYLCASSPQGGLGKLFFGSGTQLSVL.

The rearrangement uses TRBV27 and TRBJ2-1, with 13 bases matching TRBD2. Germline CDR1 and CDR2: MNHEY and SMNVEV (reference sequence). The CDR3 spans 17 residues. V gave up 0 bases and J gave up 9 bases; unmatched junction bases: 8. The CDR3 sequence is CASSLSLAGGWLSEQFF. The CDR3 coding sequence is TGTGCCAGCAGTTTATCACTAGCGGGAGGGTGGTTGTCTGAGCAGTTCTTC.

CDR3 protein: CASSAATGWTGELFF. DNA for the CDR3: TGTGCCAGCTCCGCGGCCACAGGGTGGACCGGGGAGCTGTTTTTT. The rearrangement links TRBV18 to TRBJ2-2, with a tentative D call TRBD1 (6 bases). The CDR3 runs to 15 residues. With 6 bases removed from V and 5 bases from J, the gap between germline ends came to 16 bases. In germline, CDR1 is KGHSH, CDR2 LQKENI.

This clone has ten or more counts. The V gene is TRBV19, the J gene TRBJ2-1, with 8 bases identical to TRBD2. Germline V lookup: CDR1 LNHDA, CDR2 SQIVND (reference sequence). The V gene end was trimmed by 2 bases and the J gene end by 6 bases; junction bases not matched to a gene: 12. The CDR3 covers 17 residues. DNA of the CDR3: TGTGCCAGTAGTATAACCCTATTCGGGACTAGGAGCAATGAGCAGTTCTTC. Amino acids: CASSITLFGTRSNEQFF. The variable domain in full, with the rest retrieved from reference TRBV19 and TRBJ2-1, is DGGITQSPKYLFRKEGQNVTLSCEQNLNHDAMYWYRQDPGQGLRLIYYSQIVNDFQKGDIAEGYSVSREKKESFPLTVTSAQKNPTAFYLCASSITLFGTRSNEQFFGPGTRLTVL.

The rearrangement links TRBV6-4 to TRBJ2-1, with 9 bases that match TRBD2. CDR3 length: 16 amino acids. Trimming at V came to 0 bases and at J to 4 bases, leaving 4 bases not matched to a gene. The germline gives CDR1 MRHNA, CDR2 SNTAGT. The CDR3 protein is CASSDSGAGGYNEQFF. The DNA for the CDR3 is TGTGCCAGCAGTGACTCAGGTGCGGGAGGGTACAATGAGCAGTTCTTC.

The genes are TRBV5-1 and TRBJ2-3, with a tentative D call TRBD2 (7 bases). Germline CDR1 and CDR2: SGHRS and YFSETQ. CDR3 length: 16 amino acids. Trimming cost V 1 base and J 2 bases, with 14 bases left between them. Here the CDR3 reads CASSLRGGEITDTQYF. The CDR3, as DNA: TGCGCCAGCAGCTTGAGGGGGGGCGAAATCACAGATACGCAGTATTTT.

Comment on this clone: Other DNA sequences within the sample encode an identical CDR3. The chain has TRBV19 and TRBJ1-1, with TRBD1 matching 11 bases. From germline, CDR1 is LNHDA and CDR2 SQIVND (reference sequence). V lost 5 bases to trimming and J lost 2 bases; unmatched junction nucleotides: 1. This CDR3 region has 14 residues. This chain's CDR3 is CASSGTGGNTEAFF. DNA of the CDR3: TGTGCCAGTAGTGGGACAGGGGGAAACACTGAAGCTTTCTTT.

This clone turned up a few times. V and J are TRBV13 and TRBJ2-7; TRBD2 aligns across 8 bases. Trimming took 1 base from V and 2 from J; bases not matched to a gene: 4. CDR3 size: 15 residues. CDR1 and CDR2 from the germline V gene are PRHDT and FYEKMQ (reference sequence). Written as DNA, the CDR3 is TGTGCCAGCAGCTTAGATGTCGGGAGGGCCTACGAGCAGTACTTC. Amino acids: CASSLDVGRAYEQYF.

This clone was seen only a few times. The V and J genes are TRBV19 and TRBJ1-2; D is perhaps TRBD1 (5 bases). The germline V and J ends were trimmed by 7 bases and 3 bases, with 6 bases remaining between them. The CDR3 consists of 11 residues. Per the germline V gene, CDR1 is LNHDA and CDR2 is SQIVND (reference sequence). The chain's CDR3 is CASKGYYGYTF. DNA of the CDR3: TGTGCCAGTAAGGGGTACTATGGCTACACCTTC.

The V gene is TRBV6-1, the J gene TRBJ1-2; D remains ambiguous. CDR3 length: 11 amino acids. The V end lost 8 bases, the J end lost 8 bases, and 12 bases lay between the germline ends. CDR1 and CDR2 from the germline V gene are MNHNS and SASEGT. The CDR3 DNA reads TGTGCCAGCGCGATTACGGGGGGCTACACCTTC. Encoded protein: CASAITGGYTF.

The rearrangement uses TRBV5-1 and TRBJ2-2, with D maybe TRBD1 (6 bases). This CDR3 is built from 13 residues. CDR1 and CDR2 (germline): SGHRS, YFSETQ. Trimming removed 5 bases at V and 1 base at J, with 6 bases between. The CDR3 region is CASRGGNTGELFF. Written as DNA, the CDR3 is TGCGCCAGCAGAGGGGGGAACACCGGGGAGCTGTTTTTT.

The chain recombines TRBV19 with TRBJ1-1; D is ambiguous. This CDR3 has 15 residues. Trimming stripped 3 bases from V and 2 bases from J, with 13 bases between. Looked up from germline, CDR1 is LNHDA and CDR2 is SQIVND (reference sequence). As DNA, the CDR3 is TGTGCCAGTAGTATCTCCTGGAGCTTTAACACTGAAGCTTTCTTT. This codes for CASSISWSFNTEAFF.

Comments on this clone: At one end the junction does not follow the germline gene, possibly because of a read error. The chain couples TRBV12-5 to TRBJ2-2, with D possibly matching TRBD2 (5 bases). The CDR3 has 13 amino acids. Germline V gene sequence: CDR1 LGHNT, CDR2 FRNRAP. For the CDR3, the DNA is TGTGCTAGTGGTCCCGGAACCACCGGGAAGCTGTTTTTT. Amino acids: CASGPGTTGKLFF.

CDR3 bases: TGCAGTGCTGGGGCTGGTTCGGCTTTCTTT. It translates to CSAGAGSAFF. The chain has TRBV20-1 and TRBJ1-1; a weak D match, TRBD1 (5 bases). V lost 5 bases and J 11 bases, leaving 12 bases between the germline ends. Germline V gene data show CDR1 as DFQATT and CDR2 as SNEGSKA (reference sequence). This CDR3 contains 10 residues.

V usage is TRBV29-1 and J usage is TRBJ1-1, with 7 bases fitting TRBD1. The CDR3 contains 12 residues. Per germline, CDR1 SQVTM and CDR2 ANQGSEA. Unmatched junction bases numbered 9, after V lost 6 bases and J lost 8 bases. CDR3 residues: CSVALATGEAFF. DNA of the CDR3: TGCAGCGTCGCCTTAGCGACAGGGGAAGCTTTCTTT.

The V call is TRBV7-9, the J call TRBJ2-7, with 8 bases fitting TRBD2. CDR1 and CDR2 from the germline V gene are SEHNR and FQNEAQ (reference sequence). The V gene end was trimmed by 7 bases and the J gene end by 5 bases; junction bases not matched to a gene: 13. The CDR3 covers 15 residues. DNA of the CDR3: TGTGCCAGCAACCTGGGACCGGGGGGGTCGGACGAGCAGTACTTC. This codes for CASNLGPGGSDEQYF.

The chain couples TRBV7-9 to TRBJ1-3; tentatively, D is TRBD1 (6 bases). The CDR3 contains 17 residues. The V gene's germline CDR1 is SEHNR and CDR2 FQNEAQ (reference sequence). V dropped 0 bases and J dropped 0 bases, with 12 bases sitting between them. The CDR3 nucleotides are TGTGCCAGCAGCTTAGCCTTGGGGGGCAACTCTGGAAACACCATATATTTT. This translates into CASSLALGGNSGNTIYF.